This T cell receptor (beta chain) was obtained from a study of blood T cells in healthy people across ages. CDR3 length: 16 amino acids. Germline lookup yields CDR1 ENHRY and CDR2 SYGVKD. V lost 2 bases, J lost 1 base, and 5 bases stayed unmatched. Through a sample-barcoded 5' primer and a J-beta primer mix, a second PCR was run for about 6 to 11 cycles. TCRdb passed the 5' RACE reads through MiXCR, listing each CDR3 protein once. Of fewer than 2 million distinct CDR3 sequences listed, about 39% are singletons. Sequenced sample: blood. The TCR sequence derives from a human donor in good health. This chain links TRBV10-3 with TRBJ2-5, with 9 bases aligning to TRBD2. Written as DNA, the CDR3 is TGTGCCATCAGTGAGGGTCTAGCGGGGAGCCAAGAGACCCAGTACTTC. Its protein is CAISEGLAGSQETQYF.